Below, 21 T cell receptor beta chains from the same sample are listed, as sequenced in a study of T cell repertoires in cytomegalovirus infection. Their recognized antigens are unknown. TCRdb fed the reads into MiXCR, producing one record per CDR3 protein. The sample includes about 920,000 distinct CDR3 sequences, roughly a third of them seen just once. Sequenced here: cultured CD8+ T cells from PBMCs, sampled from culture after CMV antigen stimulation. These receptors were obtained from a human donor in good health (CMV status not recorded). Some clones in this sample may be carry-over from other donors' samples.

This clonotype was found a few times. The rearrangement links TRBV6-5 to TRBJ2-7; 9 bases align to TRBD1. V trimming: 5 bases; J trimming: 3 bases; junction bases outside the gene matches: 5. The CDR3 consists of 14 residues. Germline values: CDR1 MNHEY, CDR2 SVGAGI. This chain's CDR3 is CASSGTGNDYEQYF. In DNA, the CDR3 is TGTGCCAGCAGTGGGACAGGGAATGACTACGAGCAGTACTTC.

The chain uses TRBV6-6 and TRBJ1-6; 7 nucleotides agree with TRBD1. The length of the CDR3 is 17 residues. CDR1 is MNHNY and CDR2 is SVGAGI in the germline V gene (reference sequence). The junction had 10 bases not matched to a gene; V was cut back by 0 bases and J by 8 bases. This chain's CDR3 is CASSYSIPTGYDSPLHF. In DNA, the CDR3 is TGTGCCAGCAGTTACTCAATCCCGACAGGGTACGATTCACCCCTCCACTTT.

This clonotype was counted a few times. This chain links TRBV10-3 with TRBJ2-2; D gene uncertain. The germline CDR1 and CDR2 sequences are ENHRY and SYGVKD. Trimming shortened V by 11 bases and J by 7 bases, and 17 bases separated the two germline ends. This CDR3 has 13 residues. The CDR3, as DNA: TGTGCCGTTTTGGGCGGAAGAAACGGGGAGCTGTTTTTT. Its translation is CAVLGGRNGELFF.

The V and J genes are TRBV2 and TRBJ2-5, with 8 positions matching TRBD2. V dropped 8 bases and J dropped 3; count of bases not matched to a gene: 8. This CDR3 has 14 residues. Looked up from germline, CDR1 is SNHLY and CDR2 is FYNNEI. This chain's CDR3 is CASGPRGAEETQYF. DNA for the CDR3: TGTGCCAGCGGACCGCGGGGGGCAGAAGAGACCCAGTACTTC.

This clonotype was seen a handful of times. This chain links TRBV10-3 with TRBJ2-3; 11 positions match TRBD2. The length of the CDR3 is 16 residues. Per germline, CDR1 ENHRY and CDR2 SYGVKD. V shed 6 bases, J shed 0 bases, and the junction held 5 bases outside the gene matches. The CDR3 here is CAIRPLAGDSTDTQYF. The CDR3 DNA follows: TGTGCCATCAGGCCACTAGCGGGGGATAGCACAGATACGCAGTATTTT.

The CDR3 nucleotides are TGTGCCAGCAGCTTGACTAGCGGGGGGGCCGGCTACAATGAGCAGTTCTTC. As protein: CASSLTSGGAGYNEQFF. This chain links TRBV6-5 with TRBJ2-1, with 14 nucleotides matching TRBD2. Trimming cost V 6 bases and J 3 bases; bases outside gene matches: 7. The germline V gene has CDR1 MNHEY and CDR2 SVGAGI. There are 17 residues in the CDR3.

The V gene is TRBV20-1, the J gene TRBJ2-5, with 9 positions matching TRBD1. This CDR3 has 16 amino acids. The germline gives CDR1 DFQATT, CDR2 SNEGSKA (reference sequence). With 0 bases clipped from V and 5 bases from J, the junction kept 10 bases outside the gene matches. The CDR3 region is CSARDQMGQGEETQYF. The CDR3, as DNA: TGCAGTGCTAGAGATCAGATGGGACAGGGAGAGGAGACCCAGTACTTC.

V gene TRBV7-9 combines with J gene TRBJ2-7; TRBD1 matches at 9 bases. Germline CDR1 reads SEHNR; CDR2 reads FQNEAQ (reference sequence). Germline trimming cut 5 bases from V and 7 bases from J; bases unmatched to any gene: 12. This CDR3 is built from 15 residues. As DNA, the CDR3 is TGTGCCAGCAGCCGAACAGGGGGCGATTTTTGGGAGCAGTACTTC. Translation gives CASSRTGGDFWEQYF. Supplemented by reference TRBV7-9 and TRBJ2-7, the full variable domain reads DTGVSQNPRHKITKRGQNVTFRCDPISEHNRLYWYRQTLGQGPEFLTYFQNEAQLEKSRLLSDRFSAERPKGSFSTLEIQRTEQGDSAMYLCASSRTGGDFWEQYFGPGTRLTVT.

This clonotype was seen a few times. V and J are TRBV27 and TRBJ1-1; D not resolved. This CDR3 spans 14 amino acids. Trimming shortened V by 6 bases and J by 0 bases, and 11 bases separated the two germline ends. CDR1 and CDR2 (germline): MNHEY, SMNVEV (reference sequence). CDR3 bases: TGTGCCAGCAGAATTAGGTCCATGAACACTGAAGCTTTCTTT. Its translation is CASRIRSMNTEAFF.

The sample holds a few counts of this clonotype. The chain employs TRBV5-8 and TRBJ1-5; 9 nucleotides line up with TRBD1. The junction had 4 bases not matched to a gene; V was cut back by 0 bases and J by 3 bases. Germline V gene sequence: CDR1 SGHTS, CDR2 YDEGEE. CDR3 length equals 16 residues. CDR3 coding DNA: TGTGCCAGCAGCTTGGGGGACAGGGCCCCCAATCAGCCCCAGCATTTT. It translates to CASSLGDRAPNQPQHF. The full variable domain, completed using reference TRBV5-8 and TRBJ1-5, is EAGVTQSPTHLIKTRGQQATLRCSPISGHTSVYWYQQALGLGLQFLLWYDEGEERNRGNFPPRFSGRQFPNYSSELNVNALELEDSALYLCASSLGDRAPNQPQHFGDGTRLSIL.

The rearrangement uses TRBV27 and TRBJ2-5, with D hard to call. The CDR3 consists of 14 residues. V lost 1 base to trimming and J lost 5 bases, with 11 bases between them. Germline V gene lookup returns CDR1 MNHEY and CDR2 SMNVEV (reference sequence). CDR3 nucleotide sequence: TGTGCCAGCAGTTTATTATACCCCCCGGAGACCCAGTACTTC. Translation: CASSLLYPPETQYF.

The rearrangement uses TRBV4-1 and TRBJ1-5, with 7 positions matching TRBD1. The germline gives CDR1 MGHRA, CDR2 YSYEKL. Trimming at V came to 3 bases and at J to 4 bases, leaving 9 bases not matched to a gene. The CDR3 is made up of 16 amino acids. CDR3 in amino acids: CASSHPDGDRNQPQHF. Written as DNA, the CDR3 is TGCGCCAGCAGCCACCCGGACGGGGACAGAAATCAGCCCCAGCATTTT.

The rearrangement links TRBV24-1 to TRBJ2-1; TRBD1 agrees at 9 bases. The CDR3 totals 15 residues. From germline, CDR1 is KGHDR and CDR2 SFDVKD. The V segment lost 5 bases and the J segment 0 bases; nucleotides outside the gene matches: 1. CDR3 protein: CATSGDRDSYNEQFF. CDR3 nucleotides: TGTGCCACCAGTGGGGACAGGGACTCCTACAATGAGCAGTTCTTC.

This clonotype was seen repeatedly, ten times or more. The chain couples TRBV28 to TRBJ1-6; D gene unclear. Trimming removed 6 bases at V and 2 bases at J, with 11 bases between. This CDR3 is 15 amino acids long. The V gene's germline CDR1 is MDHEN and CDR2 SYDVKM. CDR3 in DNA: TGTGCCAGCAGAGAAAGGGAGACCTATAATTCACCCCTCCACTTT. Residues: CASRERETYNSPLHF. The complete variable domain, with remaining parts taken from reference TRBV28 and TRBJ1-6, reads DVKVTQSSRYLVKRTGEKVFLECVQDMDHENMFWYRQDPGLGLRLIYFSYDVKMKEKGDIPEGYSVSREKKERFSLILESASTNQTSMYLCASRERETYNSPLHFGNGTRLTVT.

Turning to this clonotype: Compared with germline, one end of the junction differs, possibly owing to a read error. V is TRBV19 and J is TRBJ1-6; D may be TRBD1 (5 bases). CDR3 size: 15 residues. Germline V gives CDR1 LNHDA, CDR2 SQIVND (reference sequence). The CDR3 loop is CVSTEGWDRNSPLHF. DNA for the CDR3: TGTGTCAGTACCGAAGGGTGGGACCGAAATTCACCCCTCCACTTT.

This clonotype occurred a few times. The chain couples TRBV7-6 to TRBJ2-1, with D unresolved. V lost 0 bases to trimming and J lost 10 bases, with 10 bases between them. In germline, CDR1 is SGHVS, CDR2 FNYEAQ. The CDR3 contains 13 residues. Here the CDR3 DNA reads TGTGCCAGCAGCTTAGCGGGTGCGAAGGAGCAGTTCTTC. This translates into CASSLAGAKEQFF.

The gene calls are TRBV29-1 and TRBJ2-1, with a weak D call TRBD2 (5 bases). V was shortened by 6 bases and J by 0 bases, with 15 bases between the two germline ends. CDR3 length: 15 amino acids. Germline V CDR1 and CDR2: SQVTM, ANQGSEA. This CDR3 reads CSVLASRSSYNEQFF. CDR3 nucleotide sequence: TGCAGCGTCCTTGCTAGCAGGAGCTCCTACAATGAGCAGTTCTTC.

The chain carries TRBV11-2 and TRBJ2-2, with D possibly TRBD1 on 5 matching bases. Germline V lookup: CDR1 SGHAT, CDR2 FQNNGV. The CDR3 has 15 amino acids. Deletions cut 8 bases from V and 2 bases from J, with 15 bases between. The CDR3 loop reads CASSKKDTNTGELFF. The CDR3 nucleotides read TGTGCCAGCTCAAAAAAGGACACTAACACCGGGGAGCTGTTTTTT.

The chain recombines TRBV20-1 with TRBJ1-1, with D uncertain. The CDR3 sequence is 11 residues long. Germline CDR1 DFQATT, CDR2 SNEGSKA (reference sequence). V lost 3 bases and J lost 3, with 5 bases in between. The chain's CDR3 is CSARADTEAFF. DNA of the CDR3: TGCAGTGCTAGGGCGGACACTGAAGCTTTCTTT.

This clonotype was picked up many times. This chain links TRBV28 with TRBJ2-7; no definite D call. Germline V lookup: CDR1 MDHEN, CDR2 SYDVKM. V was pared by 6 bases and J by 2 bases, with 11 bases between. The CDR3 extends over 13 amino acids. CDR3 DNA sequence: TGTGCCAGCAGCAGAGACACAACCTACGAGCAGTACGTC. Translating it yields CASSRDTTYEQYV.

Remarks on this clonotype: The CDR3 does not close with the conserved phenylalanine or tryptophan, likely indicating a read error. The gene calls are TRBV6-1 and TRBJ1-2; D is ambiguous. Germline V CDR1 and CDR2: MNHNS, SASEGT. CDR3 size: 13 residues. The ends were cut back, 6 bases at V and 1 base at J, with 9 bases in the middle. CDR3 DNA sequence: TGTGCCAGCAGGAACCCGGATAACTATGGCTACACCTCC. The encoded protein is CASRNPDNYGYTS.